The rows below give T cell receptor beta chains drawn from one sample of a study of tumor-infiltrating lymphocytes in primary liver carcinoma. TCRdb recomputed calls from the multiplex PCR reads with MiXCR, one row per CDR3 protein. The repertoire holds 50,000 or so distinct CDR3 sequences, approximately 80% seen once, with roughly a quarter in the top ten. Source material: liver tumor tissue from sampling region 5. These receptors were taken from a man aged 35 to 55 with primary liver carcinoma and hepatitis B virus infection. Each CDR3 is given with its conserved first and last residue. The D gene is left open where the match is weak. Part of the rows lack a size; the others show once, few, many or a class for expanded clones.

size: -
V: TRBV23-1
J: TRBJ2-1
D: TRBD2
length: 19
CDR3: CASRNSTPALAGVCDEQFF
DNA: TGCGCCAGCAGAAATTCTACACCAGCCCTAGCGGGAGTCTGTGATGAGCAGTTCTTC

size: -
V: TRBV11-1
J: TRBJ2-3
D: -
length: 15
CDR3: CVCSLPRKSTDTQYF
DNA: TGTGTCTGCAGTTTGCCGAGGAAGAGCACAGATACGCAGTATTTT

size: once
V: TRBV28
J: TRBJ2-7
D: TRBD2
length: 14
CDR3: CAVLRAGMSYEQYF
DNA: TGTGCCGTCCTACGAGCGGGAATGTCCTACGAACAGTACTTC

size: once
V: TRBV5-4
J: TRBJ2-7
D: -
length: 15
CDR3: CASRLGGLTSYEQYF
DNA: TGTGCCAGCCGCTTGGGAGGCCTTACCTCCTACGAGCAGTACTTC

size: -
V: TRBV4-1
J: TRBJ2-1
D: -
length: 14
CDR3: CTCSQVEGWNEQFF
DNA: TGCACCTGCAGTCAAGTTGAGGGGTGGAATGAGCAGTTCTTC

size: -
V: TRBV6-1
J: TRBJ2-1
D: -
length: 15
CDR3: CASGVEGVSYNEQFF
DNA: TGTGCCAGCGGGGTCGAAGGAGTGTCCTACAATGAGCAGTTCTTC

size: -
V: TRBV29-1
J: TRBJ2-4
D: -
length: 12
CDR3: CSGAAVKNIQYF
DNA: TGCAGCGGCGCAGCAGTCAAAAACATTCAGTACTTC

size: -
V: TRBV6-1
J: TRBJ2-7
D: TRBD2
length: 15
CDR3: CAGSTGTSGSYEQYF
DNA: TGTGCCGGCAGTACCGGGACTAGCGGCTCCTACGAGCAGTATTTC

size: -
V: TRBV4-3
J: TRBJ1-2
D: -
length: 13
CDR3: CASCQGTRRGYTF
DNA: TGCGCCAGCTGCCAAGGGACGCGCCGGGGATACACCTTC

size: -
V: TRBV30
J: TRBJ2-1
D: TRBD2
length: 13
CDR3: CTWAGDRRAPQFF
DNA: TGTACCTGGGCGGGGGACCGACGAGCCCCACAGTTCTTC

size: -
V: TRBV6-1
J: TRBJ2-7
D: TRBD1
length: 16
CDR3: CASSGDSGQGTYEQYF
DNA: TGTGCCAGCAGTGGGGACTCAGGACAGGGGACCTACGAGCAGTACTTC

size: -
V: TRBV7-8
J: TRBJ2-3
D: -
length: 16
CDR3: CASSSPGSGRRSTQYF
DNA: TGTGCCAGCAGCTCCCCCGGGAGTGGCAGGAGGAGCACGCAGTATTTT